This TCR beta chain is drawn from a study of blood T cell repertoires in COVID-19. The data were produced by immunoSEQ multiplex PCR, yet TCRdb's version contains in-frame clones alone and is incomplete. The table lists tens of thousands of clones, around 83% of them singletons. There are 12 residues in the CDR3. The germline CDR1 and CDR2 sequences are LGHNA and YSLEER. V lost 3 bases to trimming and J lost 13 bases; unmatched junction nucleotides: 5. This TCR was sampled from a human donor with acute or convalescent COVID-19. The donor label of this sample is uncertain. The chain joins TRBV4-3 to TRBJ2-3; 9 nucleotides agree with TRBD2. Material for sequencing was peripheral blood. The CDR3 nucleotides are TGCGCCAGCAGCCAGGAGCGGGAGGATAAGTATTTT. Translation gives CASSQEREDKYF.